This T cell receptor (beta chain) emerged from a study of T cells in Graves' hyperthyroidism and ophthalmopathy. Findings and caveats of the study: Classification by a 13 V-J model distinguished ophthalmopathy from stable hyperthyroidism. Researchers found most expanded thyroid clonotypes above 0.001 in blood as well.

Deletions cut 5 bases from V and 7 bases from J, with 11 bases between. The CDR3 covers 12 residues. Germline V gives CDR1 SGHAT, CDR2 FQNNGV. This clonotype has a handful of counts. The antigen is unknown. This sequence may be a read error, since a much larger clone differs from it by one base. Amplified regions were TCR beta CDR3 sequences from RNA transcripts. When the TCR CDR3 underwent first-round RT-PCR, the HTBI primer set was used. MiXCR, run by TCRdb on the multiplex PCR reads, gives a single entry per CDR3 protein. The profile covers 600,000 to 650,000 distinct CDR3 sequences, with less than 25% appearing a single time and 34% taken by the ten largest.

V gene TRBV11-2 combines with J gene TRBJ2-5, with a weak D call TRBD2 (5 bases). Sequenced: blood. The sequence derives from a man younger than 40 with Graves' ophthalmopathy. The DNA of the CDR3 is TGTGCCAGCAGCCAAGCGGAAGGGACCCAGTACTTC. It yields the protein CASSQAEGTQYF.